One sample yielded the 8 T cell receptor beta chains listed below, sequenced in a study of T cell responses to AZD1222 COVID-19 vaccine. Method: immunoSEQ multiplex PCR; TCRdb's copy keeps in-frame clones and lacks some. The sample holds under 150,000 clones, approximately 91% seen once. The sequencing used peripheral blood, collected on day 0 of AZD1222 vaccination. The origin of the receptors is an adult in good health.

The chain carries TRBV6-2 or TRBV6-3 and TRBJ2-1, with D possibly TRBD2 on 6 matching bases. Germline lookup yields CDR1 MNHEY and CDR2 SVGEGT. This CDR3 spans 14 amino acids. V dropped 5 bases and J dropped 5 bases, with 13 bases sitting between them. In DNA form, the CDR3 reads TGTGCCAGCAGTGCCTGGGACTTAAACAATGAGCAGTTCTTC. Residues: CASSAWDLNNEQFF.

The chain uses TRBV7-2 and TRBJ2-3; 8 bases are shared with TRBD1. The CDR3 is made up of 14 amino acids. V dropped 5 bases and J dropped 4; count of bases not matched to a gene: 5. Germline V gives CDR1 SGHTA, CDR2 FQGNSA. CDR3 sequence (DNA): TGTGCCAGCAGCAAGGCACAGGGGGCAGATACGCAGTATTTT. As protein: CASSKAQGADTQYF.

The chain is built from TRBV6-1 and TRBJ1-2, with TRBD1 matching 8 bases. V gave up 1 base and J gave up 4 bases; unmatched junction bases: 2. Germline V gives CDR1 MNHNS, CDR2 SASEGT. The CDR3 totals 14 residues. This chain's CDR3 is CASSEGTGPYGYTF. The CDR3, as DNA: TGTGCCAGCAGTGAAGGGACAGGGCCCTATGGCTACACCTTC.

This chain uses TRBV19 with TRBJ2-3; 7 bases fit TRBD1. The CDR3 loop spans 15 amino acids. Losses at the gene ends were 7 bases for V and 4 bases for J; bases not matched to a gene: 11. Germline V lookup: CDR1 LNHDA, CDR2 SQIVND (reference sequence). The CDR3 DNA sequence: TGTGCCAGTACCGGTGACAGGGTACTGGCAGATACGCAGTATTTT. Its translation: CASTGDRVLADTQYF.

The chain recombines TRBV30 with TRBJ1-5; D may be TRBD1 (5 bases). The V end lost 4 bases, the J end lost 8 bases, and 15 bases lay between the germline ends. Germline CDR1 and CDR2: GTSNPN and SVGIG (reference sequence). The CDR3 is 13 residues long. Here the CDR3 reads CAWTKEGFEPQHF. CDR3 nucleotides: TGTGCCTGGACCAAGGAGGGGTTTGAGCCCCAGCATTTT.

The chain joins TRBV2 to TRBJ1-5; 8 nucleotides align to TRBD1. This CDR3 is 14 amino acids long. V lost 7 bases to trimming and J lost 6 bases; unmatched junction nucleotides: 8. The germline V gene has CDR1 SNHLY and CDR2 FYNNEI. This CDR3 reads CASTGQGGAQPQHF. CDR3 DNA: TGTGCCAGCACAGGACAGGGAGGGGCTCAGCCCCAGCATTTT.

The chain combines TRBV7-6 with TRBJ2-7; unclear D gene. This CDR3 contains 16 residues. Between the trimmed V and J ends, which lost 1 base and 2 bases, there was a span of 15 bases. Germline V lookup: CDR1 SGHVS, CDR2 FNYEAQ. The CDR3 spells CASSLEASRWTYEQYF. CDR3 nucleotides: TGTGCCAGCAGCTTAGAGGCCTCCCGCTGGACCTACGAGCAGTACTTC.

The chain links TRBV18 to TRBJ2-3; a possible D gene is TRBD1 (8 bases). In germline, CDR1 is KGHSH, CDR2 LQKENI. This CDR3 spans 15 amino acids. V was cut by 2 bases and J by 3 bases, with 12 bases left in between. The CDR3: CASSPGQGGTDTQYF. The CDR3 bases are TGTGCCAGCTCACCAGGACAGGGAGGGACAGATACGCAGTATTTT.